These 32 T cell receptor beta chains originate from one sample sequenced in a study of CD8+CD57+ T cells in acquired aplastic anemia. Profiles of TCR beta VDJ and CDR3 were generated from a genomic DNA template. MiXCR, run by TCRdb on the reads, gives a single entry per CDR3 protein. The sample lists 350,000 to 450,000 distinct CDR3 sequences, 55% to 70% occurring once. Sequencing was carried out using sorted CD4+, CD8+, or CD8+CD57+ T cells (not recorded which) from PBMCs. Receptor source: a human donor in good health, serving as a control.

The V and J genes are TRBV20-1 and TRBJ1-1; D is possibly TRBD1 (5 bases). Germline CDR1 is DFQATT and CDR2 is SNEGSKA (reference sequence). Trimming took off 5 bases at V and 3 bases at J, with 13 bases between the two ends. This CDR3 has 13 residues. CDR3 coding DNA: TGCAGTGCTGGCGTGGCAGGGTACACTGAAGCTTTCTTT. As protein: CSAGVAGYTEAFF.

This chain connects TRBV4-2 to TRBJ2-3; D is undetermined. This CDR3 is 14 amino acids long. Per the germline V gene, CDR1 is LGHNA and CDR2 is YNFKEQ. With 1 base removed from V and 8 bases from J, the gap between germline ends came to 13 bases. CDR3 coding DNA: TGTGCCAGCAGCCAAGCGGTCAAGCTCGGTACGCAGTATTTT. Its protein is CASSQAVKLGTQYF.

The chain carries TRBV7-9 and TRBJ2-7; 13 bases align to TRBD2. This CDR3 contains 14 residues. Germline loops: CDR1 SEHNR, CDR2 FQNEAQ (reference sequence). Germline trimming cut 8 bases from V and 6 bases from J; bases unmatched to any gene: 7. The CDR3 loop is CASGPGLAGIEQYF. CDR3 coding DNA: TGTGCCAGCGGGCCGGGACTAGCGGGGATCGAGCAGTACTTC. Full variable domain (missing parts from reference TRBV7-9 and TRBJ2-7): DTGVSQNPRHKITKRGQNVTFRCDPISEHNRLYWYRQTLGQGPEFLTYFQNEAQLEKSRLLSDRFSAERPKGSFSTLEIQRTEQGDSAMYLCASGPGLAGIEQYFGPGTRLTVT.

This chain's CDR3 is CATSSRSRNQETQYF. CDR3 coding DNA: TGTGCCACCAGCAGCAGGTCTAGGAACCAAGAGACCCAGTACTTC. The chain employs TRBV15 and TRBJ2-5; D gene uncertain. The V end was cut by 3 bases, the J end by 0 bases, with 11 bases between. Germline CDR1 reads LNHNV; CDR2 reads YYDKDF (reference sequence). The CDR3 length is 15 residues.

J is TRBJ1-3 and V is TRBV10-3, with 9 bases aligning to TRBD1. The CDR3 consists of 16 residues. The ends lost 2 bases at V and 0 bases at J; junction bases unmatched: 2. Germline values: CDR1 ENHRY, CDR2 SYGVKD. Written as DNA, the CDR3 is TGTGCCATCAGTGAGGGGACAGGGCACTCTGGAAACACCATATATTTT. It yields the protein CAISEGTGHSGNTIYF.

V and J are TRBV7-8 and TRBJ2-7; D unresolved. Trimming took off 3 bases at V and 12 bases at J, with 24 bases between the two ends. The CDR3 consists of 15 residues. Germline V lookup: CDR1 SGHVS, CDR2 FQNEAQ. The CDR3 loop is CASSFRALPAYVLYF. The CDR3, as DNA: TGTGCCAGCAGCTTCCGCGCGCTTCCGGCCTACGTCCTGTACTTC.

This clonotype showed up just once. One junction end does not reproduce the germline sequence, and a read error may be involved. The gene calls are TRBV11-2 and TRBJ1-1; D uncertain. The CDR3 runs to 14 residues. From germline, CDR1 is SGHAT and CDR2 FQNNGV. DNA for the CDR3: TGCGCCAGCAGCCCTAGACCAGGACGCACTGAAGCTTTCTTT. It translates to CASSPRPGRTEAFF.

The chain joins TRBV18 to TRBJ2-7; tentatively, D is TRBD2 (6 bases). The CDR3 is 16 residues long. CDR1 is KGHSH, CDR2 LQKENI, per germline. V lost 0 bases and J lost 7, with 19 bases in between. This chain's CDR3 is CASSPPVRGNSGEQYF. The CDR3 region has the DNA TGTGCCAGCTCACCACCGGTGCGGGGAAACTCTGGGGAGCAGTACTTC.

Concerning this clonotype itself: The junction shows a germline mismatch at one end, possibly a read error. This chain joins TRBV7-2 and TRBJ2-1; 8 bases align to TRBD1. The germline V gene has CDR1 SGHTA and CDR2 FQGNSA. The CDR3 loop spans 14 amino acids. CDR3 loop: CASSYRRQGIAISF. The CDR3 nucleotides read TGTGCCAGCAGCTATCGCAGACAGGGGATAGCAATCAGCTTC.

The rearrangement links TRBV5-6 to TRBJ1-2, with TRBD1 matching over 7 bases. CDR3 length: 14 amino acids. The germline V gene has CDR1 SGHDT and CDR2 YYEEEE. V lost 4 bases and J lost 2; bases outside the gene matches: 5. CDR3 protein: CASSVGTVNYGYTF. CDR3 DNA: TGTGCCAGCAGCGTCGGGACAGTCAACTATGGCTACACCTTC.

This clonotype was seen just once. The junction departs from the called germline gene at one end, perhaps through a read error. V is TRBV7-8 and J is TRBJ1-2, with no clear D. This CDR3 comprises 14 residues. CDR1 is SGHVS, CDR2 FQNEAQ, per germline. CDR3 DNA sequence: TGTGCCACCAGACTCCCGGACCCCTACGAGCAGTACTCCTTC. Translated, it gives CATRLPDPYEQYSF.

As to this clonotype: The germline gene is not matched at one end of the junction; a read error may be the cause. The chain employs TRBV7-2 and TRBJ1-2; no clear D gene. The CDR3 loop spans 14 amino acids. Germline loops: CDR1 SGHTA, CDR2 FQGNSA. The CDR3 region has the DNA TGTGCCAGCAGCTCAATAAGAGGTGTCTTCGGCTACAGCTTC. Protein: CASSSIRGVFGYSF.

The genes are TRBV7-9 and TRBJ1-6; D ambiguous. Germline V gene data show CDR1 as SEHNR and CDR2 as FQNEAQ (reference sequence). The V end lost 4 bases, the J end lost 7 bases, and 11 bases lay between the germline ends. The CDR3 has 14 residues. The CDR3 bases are TGTGCCAGCAGCTCACGGCTACGCAATTCACCCCTCCACTTT. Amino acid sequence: CASSSRLRNSPLHF.

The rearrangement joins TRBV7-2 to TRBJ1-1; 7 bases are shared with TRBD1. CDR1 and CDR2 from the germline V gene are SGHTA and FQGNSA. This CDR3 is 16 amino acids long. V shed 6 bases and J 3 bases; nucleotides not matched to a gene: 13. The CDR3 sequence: CASRSSGGKGYTEAFF. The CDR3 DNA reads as TGTGCCAGCAGATCATCAGGGGGGAAAGGGTACACTGAAGCTTTCTTT.

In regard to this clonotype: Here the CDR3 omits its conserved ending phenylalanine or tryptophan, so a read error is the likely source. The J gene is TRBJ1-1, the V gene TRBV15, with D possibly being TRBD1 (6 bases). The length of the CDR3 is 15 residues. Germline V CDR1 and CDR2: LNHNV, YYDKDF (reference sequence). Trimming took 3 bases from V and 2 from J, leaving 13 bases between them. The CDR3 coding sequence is TGTGCCACCAGCAGGGCCCCACAGGGAAACACTGAAGCTTTCCTT. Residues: CATSRAPQGNTEAFL.

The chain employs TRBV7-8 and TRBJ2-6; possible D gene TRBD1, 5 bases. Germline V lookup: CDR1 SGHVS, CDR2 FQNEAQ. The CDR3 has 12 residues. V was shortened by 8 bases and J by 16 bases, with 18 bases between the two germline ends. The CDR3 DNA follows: TGTGCCAGCCGTTCTGGGGCCCGCGTACTGACTTTC. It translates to CASRSGARVLTF.

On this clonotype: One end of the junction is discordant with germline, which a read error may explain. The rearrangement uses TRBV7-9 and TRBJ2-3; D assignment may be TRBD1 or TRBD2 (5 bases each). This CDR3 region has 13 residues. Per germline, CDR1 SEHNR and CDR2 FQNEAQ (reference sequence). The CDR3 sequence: CATSRDLADTEYF. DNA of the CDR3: TGTGCCACCAGCAGGGACCTCGCAGATACGGAGTATTTT.

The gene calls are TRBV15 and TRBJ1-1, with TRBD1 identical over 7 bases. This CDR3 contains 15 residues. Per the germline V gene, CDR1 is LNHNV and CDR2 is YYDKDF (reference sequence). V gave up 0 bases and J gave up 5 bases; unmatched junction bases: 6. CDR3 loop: CATSREEGGVTEAFF. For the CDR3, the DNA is TGTGCCACCAGCAGAGAAGAAGGGGGCGTTACTGAAGCTTTCTTT. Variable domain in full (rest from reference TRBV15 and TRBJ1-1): DAMVIQNPRYQVTQFGKPVTLSCSQTLNHNVMYWYQQKSSQAPKLLFHYYDKDFNNEADTPDNFQSRRPNTSFCFLDIRSPGLGDTAMYLCATSREEGGVTEAFFGQGTRLTVV.

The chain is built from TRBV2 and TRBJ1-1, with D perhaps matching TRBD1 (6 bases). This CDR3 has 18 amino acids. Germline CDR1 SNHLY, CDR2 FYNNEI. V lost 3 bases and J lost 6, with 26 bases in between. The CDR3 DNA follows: TGTGCCAGCAGTGAGGTAGGCGACAGGTCCACAACAGGACCTGAAGCTTTCTTT. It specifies CASSEVGDRSTTGPEAFF. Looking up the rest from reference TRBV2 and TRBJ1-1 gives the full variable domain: EPEVTQTPSHQVTQMGQEVILRCVPISNHLYFYWYRQILGQKVEFLVSFYNNEISEKSEIFDDQFSVERPDGSNFTLKIRSTKLEDSAMYFCASSEVGDRSTTGPEAFFGQGTRLTVV.

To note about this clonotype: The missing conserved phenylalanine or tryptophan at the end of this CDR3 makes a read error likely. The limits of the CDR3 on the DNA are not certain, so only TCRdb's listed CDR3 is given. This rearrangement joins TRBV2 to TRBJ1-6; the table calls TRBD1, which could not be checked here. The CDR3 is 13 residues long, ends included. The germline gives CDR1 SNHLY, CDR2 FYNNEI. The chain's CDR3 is CASSFDSNSPFQS.

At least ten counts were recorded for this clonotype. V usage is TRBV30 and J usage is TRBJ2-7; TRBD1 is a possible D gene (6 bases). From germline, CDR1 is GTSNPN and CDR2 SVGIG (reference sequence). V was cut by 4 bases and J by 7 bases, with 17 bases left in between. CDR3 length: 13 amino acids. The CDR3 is CAWIQGPAQEQYF. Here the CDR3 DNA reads TGTGCCTGGATCCAGGGGCCCGCCCAAGAGCAGTACTTC.

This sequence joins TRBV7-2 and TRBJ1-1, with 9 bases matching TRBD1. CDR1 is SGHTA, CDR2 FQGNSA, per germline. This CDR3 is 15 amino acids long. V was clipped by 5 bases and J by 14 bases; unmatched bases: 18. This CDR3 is CASSPPGGQGCEQFF. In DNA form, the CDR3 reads TGTGCCAGCAGCCCCCCGGGGGGACAGGGATGCGAGCAGTTCTTT. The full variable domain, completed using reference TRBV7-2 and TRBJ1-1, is GAGVSQSPSNKVTEKGKDVELRCDPISGHTALYWYRQSLGQGLEFLIYFQGNSAPDKSGLPSDRFSAERTGGSVSTLTIQRTQQEDSAVYLCASSPPGGQGCEQFFGQGTRLTVV.

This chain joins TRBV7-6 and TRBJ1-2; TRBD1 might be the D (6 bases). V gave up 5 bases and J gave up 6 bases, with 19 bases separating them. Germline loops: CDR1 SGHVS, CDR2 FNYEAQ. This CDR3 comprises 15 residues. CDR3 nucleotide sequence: TGTGCCAGCAGCCCCCGGACAGCCACCTACAATGGCTACACCTTC. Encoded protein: CASSPRTATYNGYTF.

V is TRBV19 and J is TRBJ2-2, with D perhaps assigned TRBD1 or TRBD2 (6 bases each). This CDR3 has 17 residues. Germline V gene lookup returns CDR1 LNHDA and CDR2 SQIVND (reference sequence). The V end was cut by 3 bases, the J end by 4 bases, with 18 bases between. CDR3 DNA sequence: TGTGCCAGTAGTATGGGGCTGGGGGGCATTGCCACCGGGGAGCTGTTTTTT. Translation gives CASSMGLGGIATGELFF.

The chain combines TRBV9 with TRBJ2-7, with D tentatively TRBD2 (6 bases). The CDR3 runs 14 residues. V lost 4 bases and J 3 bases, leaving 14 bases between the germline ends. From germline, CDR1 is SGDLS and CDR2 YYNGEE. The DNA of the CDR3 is TGTGCCAGCAGCAGAGACCGGGGGAACTACGAGCAGTACTTC. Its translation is CASSRDRGNYEQYF. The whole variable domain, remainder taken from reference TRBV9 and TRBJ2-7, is DSGVTQTPKHLITATGQRVTLRCSPRSGDLSVYWYQQSLDQGLQFLIQYYNGEERAKGNILERFSAQQFPDLHSELNLSSLELGDSALYFCASSRDRGNYEQYFGPGTRLTVT.

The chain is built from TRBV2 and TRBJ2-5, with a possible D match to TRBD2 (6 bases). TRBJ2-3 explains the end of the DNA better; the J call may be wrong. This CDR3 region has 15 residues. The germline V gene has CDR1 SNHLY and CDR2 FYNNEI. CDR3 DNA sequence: TGTGCCAGGAGCAGAGGGCGGGGTGGCGCAGAGACCCAGTATTTT. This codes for CARSRGRGGAETQYF.

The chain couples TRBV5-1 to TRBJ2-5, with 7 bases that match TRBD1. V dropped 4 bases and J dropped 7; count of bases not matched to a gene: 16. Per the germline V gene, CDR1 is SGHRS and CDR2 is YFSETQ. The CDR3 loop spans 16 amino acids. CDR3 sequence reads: CASSDLQGSQLGTQYF. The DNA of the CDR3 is TGCGCCAGCAGCGACTTACAGGGGAGCCAACTAGGGACCCAGTACTTC.

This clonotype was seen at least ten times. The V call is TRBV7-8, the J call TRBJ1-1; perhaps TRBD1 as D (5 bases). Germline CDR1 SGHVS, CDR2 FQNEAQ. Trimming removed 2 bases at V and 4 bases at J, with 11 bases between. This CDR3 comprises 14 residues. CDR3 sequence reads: CASSLMGGSTEAFF. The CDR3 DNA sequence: TGTGCCAGCAGCTTAATGGGGGGGAGCACTGAAGCTTTCTTT.

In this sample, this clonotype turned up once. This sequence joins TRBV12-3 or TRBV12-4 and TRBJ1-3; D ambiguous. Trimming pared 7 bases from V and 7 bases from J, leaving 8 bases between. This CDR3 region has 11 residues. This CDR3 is CASTFENTIYF. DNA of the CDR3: TGTGCCAGCACCTTTGAGAACACCATATATTTT.

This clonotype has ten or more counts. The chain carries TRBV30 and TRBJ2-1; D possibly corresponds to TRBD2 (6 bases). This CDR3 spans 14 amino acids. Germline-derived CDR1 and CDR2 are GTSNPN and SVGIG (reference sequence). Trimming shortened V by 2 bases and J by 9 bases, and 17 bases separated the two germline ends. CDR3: CAWSPAGIKIEQFF. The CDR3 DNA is TGTGCCTGGAGTCCGGCGGGGATTAAGATTGAGCAGTTCTTC. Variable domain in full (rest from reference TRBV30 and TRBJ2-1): SQTIHQWPATLVQPVGSPLSLECTVEGTSNPNLYWYRQAAGRGLQLLFYSVGIGQISSEVPQNLSASRPQDRQFILSSKKLLLSDSGFYLCAWSPAGIKIEQFFGPGTRLTVL.

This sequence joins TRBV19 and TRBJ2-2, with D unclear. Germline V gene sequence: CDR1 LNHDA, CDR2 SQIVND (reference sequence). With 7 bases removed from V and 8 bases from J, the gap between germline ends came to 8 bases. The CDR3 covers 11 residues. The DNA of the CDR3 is TGTGCCAGTAACGAGCGTGGGGAGCTGTTTTTT. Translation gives CASNERGELFF.

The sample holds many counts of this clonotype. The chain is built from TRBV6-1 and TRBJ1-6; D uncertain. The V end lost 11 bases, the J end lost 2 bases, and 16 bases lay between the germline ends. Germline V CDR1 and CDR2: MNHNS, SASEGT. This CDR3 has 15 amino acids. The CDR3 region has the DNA TGTGCCGCCGTAGAAACTAGGACCTATAATTCACCCCTCCACTTT. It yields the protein CAAVETRTYNSPLHF.